Each of the 23 T cell receptor beta chains below was sequenced from the same sample in a study of shared clonotypes between healthy human individuals. Sequencing was performed with immunoSEQ multiplex PCR; in TCRdb, only in-frame clones are kept and a portion is missing. Of more than 1,200,000 clones listed, approximately 98.5% are singletons. The sample was naive CD4+ T cells sorted from blood. Subset in this sample: CD45RA+ positively selected. These receptors were taken from a man younger than 40 in good health.

This chain connects TRBV6-5 to TRBJ1-3; D call uncertain. Trimming removed 8 bases at V and 0 bases at J, with 11 bases between. The CDR3 is 14 residues long. Germline V gene lookup returns CDR1 MNHEY and CDR2 SVGAGI. The CDR3 nucleotides are TGTGCCAGCGTCGGTCTGAGCTCTGGAAACACCATATATTTT. Its translation is CASVGLSSGNTIYF.

This clone has just one count. The chain joins TRBV6-6 to TRBJ1-1, with unresolved D. Trimming took 4 bases from V and 1 from J, leaving 10 bases between them. Germline-derived CDR1 and CDR2 are MNHNY and SVGAGI (reference sequence). The CDR3 is 14 amino acids. CDR3 protein: CASSSEGRNTEAFF. CDR3 nucleotide sequence: TGTGCCAGCAGTTCCGAGGGAAGGAACACTGAAGCTTTCTTT.

V gene TRBV19 combines with J gene TRBJ2-5; 13 positions agree with TRBD2. Germline V gene lookup returns CDR1 LNHDA and CDR2 SQIVND (reference sequence). J was trimmed by 4 bases and V by 4 bases; bases with no gene match: 3. There are 15 residues in the CDR3. The CDR3 DNA reads TGTGCCAGTAGTACCGGACTAGCGGGAGCAGAGACCCAGTACTTC. The encoded protein is CASSTGLAGAETQYF.

Concerning this clone itself: Other DNA sequences of this sample code for an identical CDR3. In DNA, the CDR3 is TGTGCCAGCTCACCACCGAATAGCTACGAGCAGTACTTC. It specifies CASSPPNSYEQYF. The chain joins TRBV18 to TRBJ2-7; D call uncertain. V lost 0 bases to trimming and J lost 3 bases, with 6 bases between them. This CDR3 is built from 13 residues. Germline assignment: CDR1 KGHSH and CDR2 LQKENI.

The chain uses TRBV6-1 and TRBJ2-7; 9 bases map to TRBD1. Per germline, CDR1 MNHNS and CDR2 SASEGT. This CDR3 is 15 amino acids long. J gave up 5 bases and V 4 bases, and 9 bases lay outside the gene matches. CDR3 region: CASSGLGQGGHEQYF. DNA for the CDR3: TGTGCCAGCAGTGGTTTGGGACAGGGCGGTCACGAGCAGTACTTC.

The genes are TRBV5-1 and TRBJ2-1, with TRBD2 as a possible D gene (6 bases). The V end lost 4 bases, the J end lost 8 bases, and 22 bases lay between the germline ends. The CDR3 has 16 amino acids. Germline V gene data show CDR1 as SGHRS and CDR2 as YFSETQ. Here the CDR3 reads CASSGGTTTIGDEQFF. The CDR3 bases are TGCGCCAGCAGCGGCGGGACCACAACTATAGGGGATGAGCAGTTCTTC. Using reference TRBV5-1 and TRBJ2-1 for the parts outside the CDR3, the full variable domain is KAGVTQTPRYLIKTRGQQVTLSCSPISGHRSVSWYQQTPGQGLQFLFEYFSETQRNKGNFPGRFSGRQFSNSRSEMNVSTLELGDSALYLCASSGGTTTIGDEQFFGPGTRLTVL.

The chain employs TRBV14 and TRBJ2-2, with no clear D. Germline loops: CDR1 SGHDN, CDR2 FVKESK. The CDR3 spans 13 residues. Trimming left V 2 bases short and J 6 bases short, with 7 bases between. Here the CDR3 reads CASSQPVAGELFF. The DNA for the CDR3 is TGTGCCAGCAGCCAACCGGTAGCCGGGGAGCTGTTTTTT. Combining the CDR3 with reference TRBV14 and TRBJ2-2 gives the whole variable domain EAGVTQFPSHSVIEKGQTVTLRCDPISGHDNLYWYRRVMGKEIKFLLHFVKESKQDESGMPNNRFLAERTGGTYSTLKVQPAELEDSGVYFCASSQPVAGELFFGEGSRLTVL.

The V call is TRBV2, the J call TRBJ2-1; 11 nucleotides match TRBD2. V lost 4 bases and J lost 3; bases outside the gene matches: 2. CDR1 and CDR2 from the germline V gene are SNHLY and FYNNEI. The CDR3 length is 15 residues. This CDR3 reads CASSVTSGSYNEQFF. The CDR3 region has the DNA TGTGCCAGCAGTGTTACTAGCGGGAGCTACAATGAGCAGTTCTTC.

The chain recombines TRBV25-1 with TRBJ1-2; D remains ambiguous. The CDR3 covers 14 residues. Germline V gives CDR1 MGHDK, CDR2 SYGVNS. The germline V and J ends were trimmed by 2 bases and 0 bases, with 7 bases remaining between them. The CDR3 DNA reads as TGTGCCAGCAGTGAAAGCGGGGCTAACTATGGCTACACCTTC. It encodes CASSESGANYGYTF.

The chain uses TRBV18 and TRBJ2-6, with a weak D call TRBD1 (6 bases). CDR3 length: 17 residues. In germline, CDR1 is KGHSH, CDR2 LQKENI. The V gene lost 3 bases and the J gene lost 0 bases, with 12 bases spanning the gap. The CDR3 DNA sequence: TGTGCCAGCTCACCGCTCGTACAGGGCTCTGGGGCCAACGTCCTGACTTTC. This gives the protein CASSPLVQGSGANVLTF.

The chain carries TRBV7-8 and TRBJ1-5; D uncertain. This CDR3 spans 16 amino acids. Deletions cut 1 base from V and 1 base from J, with 11 bases between. Germline CDR1 reads SGHVS; CDR2 reads FQNEAQ. The CDR3 reads CASSLVAGASNQPQHF. CDR3 nucleotide sequence: TGTGCCAGCAGCTTAGTAGCGGGTGCGAGCAATCAGCCCCAGCATTTT. The full variable domain, with the rest looked up from reference TRBV7-8 and TRBJ1-5, is GAGVSQSPRYKVAKRGQDVALRCDPISGHVSLFWYQQALGQGPEFLTYFQNEAQLDKSGLPSDRFFAERPEGSVSTLKIQRTQQEDSAVYLCASSLVAGASNQPQHFGDGTRLSIL.

V is TRBV10-3 and J is TRBJ2-1; 11 nucleotides line up with TRBD1. The CDR3 length is 15 residues. J lost 7 bases, V lost 2 bases, and 4 bases had no gene match. Looked up from germline, CDR1 is ENHRY and CDR2 is SYGVKD. This CDR3 reads CAISEGQGARNEQFF. As DNA, the CDR3 is TGTGCCATCAGTGAGGGACAGGGGGCAAGGAATGAGCAGTTCTTC.

As for this clone: This sample includes further DNA sequences coding for the same CDR3. The V gene is TRBV2, the J gene TRBJ1-1; possible D gene TRBD1, 5 bases. The CDR3 runs 13 residues. Germline V gene sequence: CDR1 SNHLY, CDR2 FYNNEI. Trimming took off 5 bases at V and 0 bases at J, with 7 bases between the two ends. The chain's CDR3 is CASSRQLNTEAFF. The CDR3, as DNA: TGTGCCAGCAGTAGACAGTTGAACACTGAAGCTTTCTTT.

This clone came up once. The CDR3 sequence is CASSLKGGSGANVLTF. The CDR3 DNA reads as TGTGCCAGCAGCTTAAAGGGCGGCTCTGGGGCCAACGTCCTGACTTTC. The chain couples TRBV7-3 to TRBJ2-6, with no clear D. Per germline, CDR1 SGHTA and CDR2 FQGTGA. The V end was cut by 1 base, the J end by 0 bases, with 7 bases between. This CDR3 has 16 amino acids.

J is TRBJ2-7 and V is TRBV23-1, with D tentatively TRBD1 (7 bases). TRBV23-1 is recorded as an ORF, its role being uncertain. The V and J ends lost 3 bases and 0 bases respectively, with 12 bases between them. The CDR3 runs to 15 residues. CDR3 protein: CASSQSGGLSYEQYF. CDR3 nucleotide sequence: TGCGCCAGCAGTCAGTCAGGGGGACTCTCCTACGAGCAGTACTTC.

The chain links TRBV10-2 to TRBJ1-1; TRBD1 might be the D (5 bases). The CDR3 runs 16 residues. Germline CDR1 WSHSY, CDR2 SAAADI. Trimming removed 5 bases from V and 2 bases from J, with 18 bases in between. CDR3 amino acids: CASSSPAGRGNTEAFF. CDR3 bases: TGCGCCAGCAGTTCCCCCGCGGGTCGGGGCAACACTGAAGCTTTCTTT.

The chain couples TRBV28 to TRBJ1-3, with TRBD1 as a possible D gene (5 bases). The CDR3 runs 13 residues. Germline V gene lookup returns CDR1 MDHEN and CDR2 SYDVKM. V dropped 7 bases and J dropped 3 bases, with 10 bases sitting between them. As DNA, the CDR3 is TGTGCCAGCATAAGGGGAAGTGGAAACACCATATATTTT. As protein: CASIRGSGNTIYF.

The chain combines TRBV7-8 with TRBJ2-5; 8 bases agree with TRBD1. Trimming took 5 bases from V and 4 from J; bases not matched to a gene: 12. Germline values: CDR1 SGHVS, CDR2 FQNEAQ. This CDR3 comprises 16 residues. The CDR3 is CASSLGQGLVRETQYF. Here the CDR3 DNA reads TGTGCCAGCAGCCTCGGACAGGGTCTGGTCAGAGAGACCCAGTACTTC.

Only one count was recorded for this clone. The chain joins TRBV10-1 to TRBJ2-2, with 7 bases aligning to TRBD1. The V gene's germline CDR1 is WNHNN and CDR2 SYGVQD (reference sequence). Losses at the gene ends were 8 bases for V and 7 bases for J; bases not matched to a gene: 7. The length of the CDR3 is 13 residues. CDR3 loop: CASGRQGGGELFF. CDR3 bases: TGCGCCAGCGGAAGACAGGGCGGCGGGGAGCTGTTTTTT.

The chain's CDR3 is CASSYQGGSLLSYEQYF. CDR3 sequence (DNA): TGTGCCAGCAGCTACCAAGGGGGTTCCCTTCTCTCCTACGAGCAGTACTTC. The V call is TRBV7-8, the J call TRBJ2-7; the D gene is possibly TRBD1 (6 bases). With 4 bases removed from V and 0 bases from J, the gap between germline ends came to 19 bases. The CDR3 runs 17 residues. Per the germline V gene, CDR1 is SGHVS and CDR2 is FQNEAQ. The full variable domain, in which reference TRBV7-8 and TRBJ2-7 provide the parts outside the CDR3, is GAGVSQSPRYKVAKRGQDVALRCDPISGHVSLFWYQQALGQGPEFLTYFQNEAQLDKSGLPSDRFFAERPEGSVSTLKIQRTQQEDSAVYLCASSYQGGSLLSYEQYFGPGTRLTVT.

V gene TRBV6-5 combines with J gene TRBJ2-1; TRBD2 matches 7 bases. With V trimmed by 0 bases and J by 7 bases, 6 bases remained unmatched. The CDR3 loop spans 15 amino acids. The V gene's germline CDR1 is MNHEY and CDR2 SVGAGI. CDR3 bases: TGTGCCAGCAGTTACTCGAGGGCGGGGGAAAATGAGCAGTTCTTC. It encodes CASSYSRAGENEQFF.

This chain joins TRBV5-4 and TRBJ2-3; D is possibly TRBD2 (5 bases). There are 14 residues in the CDR3. Trimming removed 4 bases at V and 4 bases at J, with 13 bases between. Germline CDR1 reads SGHNT; CDR2 reads YYREEE (reference sequence). In DNA, the CDR3 is TGTGCCAGCAGCGGTGGACTTTGGCCAGATACGCAGTATTTT. Its protein is CASSGGLWPDTQYF. Full variable domain (rest looked up from reference TRBV5-4 and TRBJ2-3): ETGVTQSPTHLIKTRGQQVTLRCSSQSGHNTVSWYQQALGQGPQFIFQYYREEENGRGNFPPRFSGLQFPNYSSELNVNALELDDSALYLCASSGGLWPDTQYFGPGTRLTVL.

The chain couples TRBV5-4 to TRBJ1-1; no clear D. Germline V CDR1 and CDR2: SGHNT, YYREEE (reference sequence). V was cut by 4 bases and J by 1 base, with 11 bases left in between. There are 14 residues in the CDR3. CDR3: CASSRVVENTEAFF. CDR3 in DNA: TGTGCCAGCAGCCGTGTGGTTGAGAACACTGAAGCTTTCTTT.